This entry features one T cell receptor (beta chain) sequence. This sample is drawn from a study of OX40 agonist ivuxolimab in advanced cancers. Study context: Participants could have had prior anti-PD-1, anti-PD-L1 or anti-CTLA-4 therapy, and 40% had some.

Exclusion of a patient followed from autoimmune disease history or systemic immunosuppression. Repertoires were generated with immunoSEQ multiplex PCR, while TCRdb's copy carries only in-frame clones and drops some. The sample includes 32,000 or so clones, 80% to 90% of them seen just once. The CDR3 has 14 residues. V usage is TRBV21-1 and J usage is TRBJ2-7; the table assigns TRBD1, which was not confirmed against the DNA. TRBV21-1 has pseudogene status. The receptor comes from an adult with an advanced solid tumor such as melanoma, head and neck, liver or kidney cancer. The sample in question was CD4+ or CD8+ T cells sorted from blood, obtained in a trial of the OX40 agonist ivuxolimab. CDR3 amino acids: CASSKSGNRPEQYF. CDR3 in DNA: TGTGCCAGCAGCAAATCCGGAAACAGGCCCGAGCAGTACTTC.